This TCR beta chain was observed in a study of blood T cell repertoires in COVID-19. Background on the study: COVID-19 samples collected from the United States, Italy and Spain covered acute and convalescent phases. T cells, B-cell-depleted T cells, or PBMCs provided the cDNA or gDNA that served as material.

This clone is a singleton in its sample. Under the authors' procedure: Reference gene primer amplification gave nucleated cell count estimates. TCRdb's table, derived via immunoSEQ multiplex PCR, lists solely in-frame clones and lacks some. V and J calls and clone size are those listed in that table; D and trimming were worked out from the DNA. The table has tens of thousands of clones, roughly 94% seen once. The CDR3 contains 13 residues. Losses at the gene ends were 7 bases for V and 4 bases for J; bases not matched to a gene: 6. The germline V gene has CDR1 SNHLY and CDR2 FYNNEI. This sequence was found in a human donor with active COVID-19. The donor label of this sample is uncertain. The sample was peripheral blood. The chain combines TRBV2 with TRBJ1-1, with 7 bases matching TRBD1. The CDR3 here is CASTTGAGTEAFF. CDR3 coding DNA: TGTGCCAGCACTACAGGGGCTGGCACTGAAGCTTTCTTT. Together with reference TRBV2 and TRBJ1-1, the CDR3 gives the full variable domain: EPEVTQTPSHQVTQMGQEVILRCVPISNHLYFYWYRQILGQKVEFLVSFYNNEISEKSEIFDDQFSVERPDGSNFTLKIRSTKLEDSAMYFCASTTGAGTEAFFGQGTRLTVV.